This entry describes one TCR beta chain. The antigen remains undetermined. Primers: 60 Vbeta forward and 13 Jbeta reverse. The protocol was immunoSEQ multiplex PCR, while the TCRdb copy is restricted to in-frame clones and leaves out a portion. The repertoire holds about 140,000 clones, with 65% to 70% as singletons. This specimen comes from a study of cytomegalovirus exposure and HLA in healthy donors. Whole-study findings and limits: It was about 180 TCR beta chains that were listed as cytomegalovirus-associated. Links to common viral pathogens appeared, in a later analysis, for several of the most significant clusters.

Sample: PBMCs. This receptor was taken from a man aged 25 to 40 in good health and CMV-seropositive.

The CDR3 sequence is CASHSGGAGGADIQYF. CDR3 DNA sequence: TGCGCCAGCCATTCAGGGGGCGCAGGGGGGGCGGACATTCAGTACTTC. The chain uses TRBV5-1 and TRBJ2-4, with a weak D call TRBD1 (8 bases). This CDR3 is 16 amino acids long. CDR1 and CDR2 (germline): SGHRS, YFSETQ. Trimming shortened V by 7 bases and J by 8 bases, and 25 bases separated the two germline ends.